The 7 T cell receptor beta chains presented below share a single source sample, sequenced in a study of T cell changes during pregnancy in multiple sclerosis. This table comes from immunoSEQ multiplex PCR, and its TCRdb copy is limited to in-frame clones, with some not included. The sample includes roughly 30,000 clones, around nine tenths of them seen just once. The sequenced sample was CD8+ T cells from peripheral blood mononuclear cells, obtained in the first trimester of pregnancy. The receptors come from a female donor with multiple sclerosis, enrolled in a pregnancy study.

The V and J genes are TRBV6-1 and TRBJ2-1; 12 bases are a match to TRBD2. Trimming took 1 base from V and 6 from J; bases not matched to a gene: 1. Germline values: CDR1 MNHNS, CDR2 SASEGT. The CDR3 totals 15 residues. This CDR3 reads CASSEELAGGNEQFF. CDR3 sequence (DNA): TGTGCCAGCAGTGAAGAACTAGCGGGAGGCAATGAGCAGTTCTTC.

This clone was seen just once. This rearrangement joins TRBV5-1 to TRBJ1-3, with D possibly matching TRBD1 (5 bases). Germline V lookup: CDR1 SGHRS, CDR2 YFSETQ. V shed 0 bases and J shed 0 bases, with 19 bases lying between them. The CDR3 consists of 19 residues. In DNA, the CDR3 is TGCGCCAGCAGCTTGGTAGAAAGTGGGGCACCGAGCTCTGGAAACACCATATATTTT. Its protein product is CASSLVESGAPSSGNTIYF.

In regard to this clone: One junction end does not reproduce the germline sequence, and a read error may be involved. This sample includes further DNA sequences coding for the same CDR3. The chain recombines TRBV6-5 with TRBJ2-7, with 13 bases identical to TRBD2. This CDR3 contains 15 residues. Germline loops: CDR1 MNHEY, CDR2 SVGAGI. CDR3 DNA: TGCGCCAGCAGTTTCACTGGGACTAGCGGGGAGGAGCAGTACTTC. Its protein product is CASSFTGTSGEEQYF.

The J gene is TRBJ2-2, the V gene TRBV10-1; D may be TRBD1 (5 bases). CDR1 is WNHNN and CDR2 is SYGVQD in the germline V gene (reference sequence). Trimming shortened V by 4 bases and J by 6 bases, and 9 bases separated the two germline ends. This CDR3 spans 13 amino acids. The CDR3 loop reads CASSARGPGELFF. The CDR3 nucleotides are TGCGCCAGCAGTGCTAGGGGTCCCGGGGAGCTGTTTTTT.

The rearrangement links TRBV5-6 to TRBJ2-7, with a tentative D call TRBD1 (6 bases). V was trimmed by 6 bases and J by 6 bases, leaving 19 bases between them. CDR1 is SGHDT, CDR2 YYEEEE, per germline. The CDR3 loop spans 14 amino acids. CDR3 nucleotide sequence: TGTGCCAGCACCCAAGGGGACACCACGCTCGAGCAGTACTTC. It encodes CASTQGDTTLEQYF.

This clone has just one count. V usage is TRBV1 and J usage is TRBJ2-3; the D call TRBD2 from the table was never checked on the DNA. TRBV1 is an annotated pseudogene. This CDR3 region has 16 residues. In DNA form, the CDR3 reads TGCACCAGCAGCCACACAGCCGGGAGGGCCCGTGATACGCAGTATTTT. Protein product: CTSSHTAGRARDTQYF.

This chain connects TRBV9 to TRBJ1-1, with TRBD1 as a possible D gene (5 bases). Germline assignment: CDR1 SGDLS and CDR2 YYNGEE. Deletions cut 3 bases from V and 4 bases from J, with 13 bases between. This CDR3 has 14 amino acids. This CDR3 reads CASSGGGAATEAFF. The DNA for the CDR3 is TGTGCCAGCAGCGGAGGAGGGGCGGCCACTGAAGCTTTCTTT.